Listed below are T cell receptor beta chains from one sample, sequenced in a study of blood T cells in healthy people across ages. TCRdb recomputed calls from the 5' RACE reads with MiXCR, one row per CDR3 protein. The sample records some 1.1 million distinct CDR3 sequences, 35% to 40% being singletons. Sequenced sample: blood. These receptor sequences come from a man in his late teens or twenties in good health. Each CDR3 is given with its conserved first and last residue. D genes are given only for firm matches. Only part of the rows carry a size: once, few, many, or a class if the clone is expanded.

j_call: TRBJ2-1
d_call: .
v_call: TRBV16
clone_size: .
cdr3_nt: TGTGCCAGCAGCCAATCTCCCCCGTCAACTAGCTTAACTAAGCAGTTCTTC
cdr3_aa: CASSQSPPSTSLTKQFF

j_call: TRBJ2-5
d_call: .
v_call: TRBV7-2
clone_size: few
cdr3_nt: TGTGCCAGCAGCCCCCGGGATGACCAAGAGACCCAGTACTTC
cdr3_aa: CASSPRDDQETQYF

j_call: TRBJ1-4
d_call: .
v_call: TRBV7-9
clone_size: .
cdr3_nt: TGTGCCAGCAGCTTAATACAAGAAAAACTGTTTTTT
cdr3_aa: CASSLIQEKLFF

j_call: TRBJ1-3
d_call: .
v_call: TRBV4-3
clone_size: .
cdr3_nt: TGCGCCAGCGGCCTGGGCGCCTCTGGAAACACCATATATTTT
cdr3_aa: CASGLGASGNTIYF

j_call: TRBJ1-4
d_call: TRBD1
v_call: TRBV9
clone_size: .
cdr3_nt: TGTGCCAGCAGCGTGGGACAGGGGGAAAAACTGTTTTTT
cdr3_aa: CASSVGQGEKLFF

j_call: TRBJ2-1
d_call: TRBD2
v_call: TRBV2
clone_size: .
cdr3_nt: TGTGCCAGCAGGGAGCGGTCTAGCGGGGGAAATGAGCAGTTCTTC
cdr3_aa: CASRERSSGGNEQFF

j_call: TRBJ1-2
d_call: TRBD1
v_call: TRBV5-1
clone_size: .
cdr3_nt: TGCGCCAGCAGCTTGGCCTTAGGGGACAGTACCAACTATGGCTACACCTTC
cdr3_aa: CASSLALGDSTNYGYTF

j_call: TRBJ1-1
d_call: .
v_call: TRBV12-3/TRBV12-4
clone_size: few
cdr3_nt: TGTGCCAGCGAGTTGGCGGAGGGAGTAGGTGAAGCTTTCTTT
cdr3_aa: CASELAEGVGEAFF

j_call: TRBJ2-3
d_call: .
v_call: TRBV4-3
clone_size: .
cdr3_nt: TGCGCCAGCAGCCAAGATCCTAGCCCTACTAGCACAGATACGCAGTATTTT
cdr3_aa: CASSQDPSPTSTDTQYF

j_call: TRBJ1-5
d_call: .
v_call: TRBV29-1
clone_size: many
cdr3_nt: TGCAGCGTTGGCGGGAATAGCAATCAGCCCCAGCATTTT
cdr3_aa: CSVGGNSNQPQHF

j_call: TRBJ2-1
d_call: .
v_call: TRBV5-1
clone_size: .
cdr3_nt: TGCGCCAGCAGCTTGGCCGGGGATTACTACAATGGGCAGTTCTTC
cdr3_aa: CASSLAGDYYNGQFF

j_call: TRBJ1-6
d_call: TRBD1
v_call: TRBV10-3
clone_size: .
cdr3_nt: TGTGCCATCAGTGAGGGGACAGGGAATTCACCCCTCCACTTT
cdr3_aa: CAISEGTGNSPLHF

j_call: TRBJ1-1
d_call: .
v_call: TRBV9
clone_size: once
cdr3_nt: TGTGCCAGCAGCCGCACCGACGGGACAAATATGAACACTGAAGCTTTCTTT
cdr3_aa: CASSRTDGTNMNTEAFF

j_call: TRBJ2-1
d_call: TRBD2
v_call: TRBV28
clone_size: many
cdr3_nt: TGTGCCAGCAGCCCTGGGGGGGGACCCTACAATGAGCAGTTCTTC
cdr3_aa: CASSPGGGPYNEQFF

j_call: TRBJ2-4
d_call: TRBD1
v_call: TRBV12-3/TRBV12-4
clone_size: few
cdr3_nt: TGTGCCAGCAGTCCATATCAGACAGGGGGCAAGGACATTCAGTACTTC
cdr3_aa: CASSPYQTGGKDIQYF

j_call: TRBJ1-1
d_call: .
v_call: TRBV7-2
clone_size: .
cdr3_nt: TGTGCCAGCAGCCCCCCGGACAGCATGAACACTGAAGCTTTCTTT
cdr3_aa: CASSPPDSMNTEAFF

j_call: TRBJ1-1
d_call: .
v_call: TRBV29-1
clone_size: .
cdr3_nt: TGCAGCGTGTCGGACGGGAACACTGAAGCTTTCTTT
cdr3_aa: CSVSDGNTEAFF

j_call: TRBJ2-1
d_call: .
v_call: TRBV5-1
clone_size: few
cdr3_nt: TGCGCCAGCAGCTTGGACCCCCAGGAACCTTACTCCTACAATGAGCAGTTCTTC
cdr3_aa: CASSLDPQEPYSYNEQFF

j_call: TRBJ1-1
d_call: .
v_call: TRBV12-3/TRBV12-4
clone_size: many
cdr3_nt: TGTGCCAGCAGGCCTAGGGGTTCGGCGGCCACTGAAGCTTTCTTT
cdr3_aa: CASRPRGSAATEAFF

j_call: TRBJ1-1
d_call: .
v_call: TRBV5-1
clone_size: .
cdr3_nt: TGCGCCAGCAGCTTGGCCAGAAGAGGCGGTTGGGACACTGAAGCTTTCTTT
cdr3_aa: CASSLARRGGWDTEAFF

j_call: TRBJ2-7
d_call: TRBD1
v_call: TRBV9
clone_size: once
cdr3_nt: TGTGCCAGCAGCGGACAGGGTCACGAGCAGTACTTC
cdr3_aa: CASSGQGHEQYF

j_call: TRBJ2-1
d_call: .
v_call: TRBV12-3/TRBV12-4
clone_size: few
cdr3_nt: TGTGCCAGCAGTTGGAAGTTCGGGGGCCCATCCTACAATGAGCAGTTCTTC
cdr3_aa: CASSWKFGGPSYNEQFF

j_call: TRBJ2-5
d_call: .
v_call: TRBV10-3
clone_size: few
cdr3_nt: TGTGCCATCAGTGATGAGGGAGAACTGGATGGGGAGACCCAGTACTTC
cdr3_aa: CAISDEGELDGETQYF

j_call: TRBJ1-2
d_call: .
v_call: TRBV10-3
clone_size: .
cdr3_nt: TGTGCCATCAGTGAGAACAGGGAGGGGGGAGCTAACTATGGCTACACCTTC
cdr3_aa: CAISENREGGANYGYTF

j_call: TRBJ2-1
d_call: .
v_call: TRBV5-5
clone_size: few
cdr3_nt: TGTGCCAGCAGCTTGTTACCCAATGAGCAGTTCTTC
cdr3_aa: CASSLLPNEQFF

j_call: TRBJ1-1
d_call: .
v_call: TRBV13
clone_size: .
cdr3_nt: TGTGCCAGCAGCCTCGGACAAAGGCTCACTGAAGCTTTCTTT
cdr3_aa: CASSLGQRLTEAFF

j_call: TRBJ2-7
d_call: TRBD2
v_call: TRBV4-2
clone_size: .
cdr3_nt: TGTGCCAGCAGCCAAGATAAGACTAGCGGGGGAAAGTACGAGCAGTACTTC
cdr3_aa: CASSQDKTSGGKYEQYF

j_call: TRBJ1-2
d_call: .
v_call: TRBV29-1
clone_size: .
cdr3_nt: TGCAGCGCCCCGGAGCGTGGTTCTAACTATGGCTACACCTTC
cdr3_aa: CSAPERGSNYGYTF

j_call: TRBJ2-6
d_call: .
v_call: TRBV7-9
clone_size: few
cdr3_nt: TGTGCCAGCAACTTCGGAAGCTCTGGGGCCAACGTCCTGACTTTC
cdr3_aa: CASNFGSSGANVLTF

j_call: TRBJ2-4
d_call: .
v_call: TRBV11-1
clone_size: .
cdr3_nt: TGTGTCAGCAGTCCTGACACGGTAAACATTCAGTACTTC
cdr3_aa: CVSSPDTVNIQYF

j_call: TRBJ1-1
d_call: .
v_call: TRBV12-3/TRBV12-4
clone_size: few
cdr3_nt: TGTGCCAGCGTACTACGGGAGTGGAACACTGAAGCTTTCTTT
cdr3_aa: CASVLREWNTEAFF

j_call: TRBJ1-5
d_call: .
v_call: TRBV18
clone_size: .
cdr3_nt: TGTGCCAGCTCACTGTTTAGGACGGATAGCAATCAGCCCCAGCATTTT
cdr3_aa: CASSLFRTDSNQPQHF

j_call: TRBJ1-2
d_call: .
v_call: TRBV4-3
clone_size: .
cdr3_nt: TGCGCCGGCAGCCAAGCTAGGGGATGGAACTATGGCTACACCTTC
cdr3_aa: CAGSQARGWNYGYTF

j_call: TRBJ2-1
d_call: .
v_call: TRBV5-1
clone_size: .
cdr3_nt: TGCGCCAGCAGCCCGGAGGGCGTAGCGAAGCAGTTCTTC
cdr3_aa: CASSPEGVAKQFF

j_call: TRBJ1-2
d_call: .
v_call: TRBV7-2
clone_size: .
cdr3_nt: TGTGCCAGCAGCTTAGCGATTTTGGGGCAAGATAACTATGGCTACACCTTC
cdr3_aa: CASSLAILGQDNYGYTF

j_call: TRBJ1-2
d_call: .
v_call: TRBV9
clone_size: many
cdr3_nt: TGTGCCAGCAGCGGTAATGGCTACACCTTC
cdr3_aa: CASSGNGYTF